A single sample gave rise to the 6 T cell receptor beta chains below, sequenced in a study of identical twins. One entry per CDR3 protein, called by TCRdb with MiXCR from the 5' RACE reads. The top ten hold about 4.3% of the sample, which has over 600,000 distinct CDR3 sequences, 21% seen once. These same records also appear under a second study, on T cells expressing NK-cell markers.

Sequenced material: PBMCs. These receptors all come from a woman aged 18 to 35 in good health.

The chain uses TRBV5-1 and TRBJ2-3; D is ambiguous. V was shortened by 5 bases and J by 6 bases, with 7 bases between the two germline ends. The CDR3 spans 11 residues. Germline V lookup: CDR1 SGHRS, CDR2 YFSETQ. This CDR3 is CASRFGDTQYF. As DNA, the CDR3 is TGCGCCAGCAGATTCGGGGATACGCAGTATTTT.

In this sample, this clonotype turned up a few times. The chain uses TRBV12-3 or TRBV12-4 and TRBJ1-1, with D hard to call. This CDR3 has 13 amino acids. V was trimmed by 10 bases and J by 0 bases, leaving 12 bases between them. This chain's CDR3 is CAILRIMNTEAFF. Written as DNA, the CDR3 is TGTGCCATCCTAAGGATTATGAACACTGAAGCTTTCTTT.

This clonotype was seen only a few times. For the CDR3, the DNA is TGTGCCAGCAGCCCCGGACTAGCGGGAGTTTCGAAAAACATTCAGTACTTC. Translating it yields CASSPGLAGVSKNIQYF. The chain joins TRBV7-2 to TRBJ2-4; the match to TRBD2 covers 13 bases. This CDR3 is built from 17 residues. The germline V gene encodes CDR1 SGHTA and CDR2 FQGNSA. The ends lost 5 bases at V and 4 bases at J; junction bases unmatched: 8. Full variable domain (rest looked up from reference TRBV7-2 and TRBJ2-4): GAGVSQSPSNKVTEKGKDVELRCDPISGHTALYWYRQSLGQGLEFLIYFQGNSAPDKSGLPSDRFSAERTGGSVSTLTIQRTQQEDSAVYLCASSPGLAGVSKNIQYFGAGTRLSVL.

The chain employs TRBV11-2 and TRBJ2-1; 8 bases map to TRBD2. Germline CDR1 reads SGHAT; CDR2 reads FQNNGV. V lost 2 bases and J lost 7; bases outside the gene matches: 4. The CDR3 spans 14 residues. In DNA, the CDR3 is TGTGCCAGCAGCTTAATAGCGGGGAGGAATGAGCAGTTCTTC. Translation gives CASSLIAGRNEQFF.

This clonotype was seen more than once but under ten times. The chain combines TRBV28 with TRBJ1-2; D is unclear. CDR3 size: 13 residues. The germline V gene has CDR1 MDHEN and CDR2 SYDVKM. V lost 3 bases, J lost 5 bases, and 10 bases lay in between. CDR3 DNA: TGTGCCAGCAGTTTGTCTAATCTTTATGGCTACACCTTC. This gives the protein CASSLSNLYGYTF.

Remarks on this clonotype: An end of the junction differs from the germline gene, which may be a read error. The genes are TRBV7-2 and TRBJ2-1, with 10 bases lining up with TRBD2. This CDR3 has 15 amino acids. Per the germline V gene, CDR1 is SGHTA and CDR2 is FQGNSA. CDR3 bases: TGTGCCAGCAGCGTAGCGGGAGGAGGTTGGAATGAGCAGTTCTTC. As protein: CASSVAGGGWNEQFF.